These 20 T cell receptor beta chains originate from one sample sequenced in a study of cytomegalovirus exposure and HLA in healthy donors. The PCR was carried out with 60 Vbeta primers and 13 Jbeta primers. The method was immunoSEQ multiplex PCR; TCRdb's version includes in-frame clones alone and lacks a portion of them. Of 30,000 or so clones in the sample, roughly 60% were seen once. Sequenced input: PBMCs. Receptors were obtained from a middle-aged man in good health and CMV-seropositive.

The genes are TRBV28 and TRBJ2-1; a weak D match, TRBD2 (6 bases). V lost 5 bases and J 2 bases, leaving 7 bases between the germline ends. The CDR3 contains 13 residues. Germline loops: CDR1 MDHEN, CDR2 SYDVKM. The CDR3 region has the DNA TGTGCCAGCAGTCGCGGGGCCTACAATGAGCAGTTCTTC. Protein product: CASSRGAYNEQFF.

The V call is TRBV29-1, the J call TRBJ2-3, with 8 bases fitting TRBD2. Germline CDR1 SQVTM, CDR2 ANQGSEA. CDR3 size: 14 residues. J lost 5 bases, V lost 7 bases, and 11 bases had no gene match. The chain's CDR3 is CSGDVAGGIDTQYF. The CDR3 DNA is TGCAGCGGAGATGTGGCGGGGGGCATAGATACGCAGTATTTT.

The chain combines TRBV5-1 with TRBJ2-5; TRBD2 might be the D (5 bases). V lost 4 bases and J 0 bases, leaving 7 bases between the germline ends. The germline V gene has CDR1 SGHRS and CDR2 YFSETQ. The CDR3 length is 13 residues. Here the CDR3 DNA reads TGCGCCAGCAGCCGAGGGAACCAAGAGACCCAGTACTTC. Translating gives CASSRGNQETQYF.

The rearrangement joins TRBV5-1 to TRBJ2-5, with D possibly being TRBD2 (5 bases). The assigned J gene may be wrong: the sequence end matches TRBJ2-7 better. Germline CDR1 and CDR2: SGHRS and YFSETQ. CDR3 size: 15 residues. The CDR3 bases are TGCGCCAGCAGCCCCTTGAGGGTAGCTAACTACGAGCAGTACTTC. It specifies CASSPLRVANYEQYF.

This chain links TRBV7-8 with TRBJ2-7; D not certain. This CDR3 is built from 16 residues. The germline V gene encodes CDR1 SGHVS and CDR2 FQNEAQ. Trimming cost V 2 bases and J 5 bases, with 19 bases left between them. CDR3 nucleotide sequence: TGTGCCAGCAGCTTAAGTCGTCAGGTCCTACCCCACGAGCAGTACTTC. The encoded protein is CASSLSRQVLPHEQYF.

The chain couples TRBV28 to TRBJ1-2, with 10 bases that match TRBD1. Germline assignment: CDR1 MDHEN and CDR2 SYDVKM. This CDR3 comprises 12 residues. CDR3 nucleotide sequence: TGTGCAGGCCGGGACAGGGGTTATGGCTACACCTTC. It encodes CAGRDRGYGYTF.

This clone occurred a few times. The CDR3 is CASSSPRGVRVNEQFF. The CDR3 DNA is TGTGCCAGCAGCTCGCCCAGGGGTGTACGGGTTAATGAGCAGTTCTTC. The J gene is TRBJ2-1, the V gene TRBV28; TRBD1 might be the D (6 bases). Trimming took 6 bases from V and 7 from J, leaving 22 bases between them. CDR3 length: 16 amino acids. From germline, CDR1 is MDHEN and CDR2 SYDVKM.

The chain joins TRBV29-1 to TRBJ2-1; D remains ambiguous. V lost 0 bases and J lost 6, with 12 bases in between. The CDR3 contains 14 residues. CDR1 and CDR2 from the germline V gene are SQVTM and ANQGSEA. CDR3 protein: CSVEENLNINEQFF. The CDR3 nucleotides read TGCAGCGTTGAAGAGAACCTTAACATCAATGAGCAGTTCTTC.

This clone turned up a few times. V and J are TRBV9 and TRBJ2-1; 9 bases match TRBD1. The length of the CDR3 is 16 residues. V gave up 7 bases and J gave up 4 bases; unmatched junction bases: 12. Germline V gives CDR1 SGDLS, CDR2 YYNGEE. The CDR3 DNA follows: TGTGCCAGCTCCCCCCCCGGGACAGGGATTTACAATGAGCAGTTCTTC. As protein: CASSPPGTGIYNEQFF.

The DNA of the CDR3 is TGTGCCAGCAGTACGACAGGGGTGTTCGGACAGCCCCAGCATTTT. Amino acids: CASSTTGVFGQPQHF. The rearrangement uses TRBV6-6 and TRBJ1-5, with 8 bases aligning to TRBD1. Looked up from germline, CDR1 is MNHNY and CDR2 is SVGAGI (reference sequence). This CDR3 contains 15 residues. V dropped 5 bases and J dropped 7; count of bases not matched to a gene: 10.

This rearrangement joins TRBV2 to TRBJ2-2; TRBD2 aligns across 7 bases. The trim removed 7 bases at V and 6 bases at J, leaving 8 bases unmatched. CDR1 and CDR2 from the germline V gene are SNHLY and FYNNEI. CDR3 length equals 14 residues. CDR3 sequence (DNA): TGTGCCAGCAAAAGCGGGGCTCGGCCCGGGGAGCTGTTTTTT. This gives the protein CASKSGARPGELFF.

This chain joins TRBV15 and TRBJ1-5; TRBD1 matches 11 bases. Germline trimming cut 4 bases from V and 5 bases from J; bases unmatched to any gene: 1. Germline values: CDR1 LNHNV, CDR2 YYDKDF (reference sequence). The CDR3 has 14 amino acids. CDR3 nucleotides: TGTGCCACCAGCAAGGACAGGGGGCATCAGCCCCAGCATTTT. It is translated as CATSKDRGHQPQHF.

This clone has a handful of counts. This CDR3 reads CASSERQENTEAFF. The CDR3, as DNA: TGTGCCAGCAGTGAAAGACAGGAGAACACTGAAGCTTTCTTT. The J gene is TRBJ1-1, the V gene TRBV6-1; possible D gene TRBD1, 6 bases. This CDR3 has 14 amino acids. V shed 2 bases and J shed 1 base, with 8 bases lying between them. Per germline, CDR1 MNHNS and CDR2 SASEGT.

The rearrangement joins TRBV11-2 to TRBJ2-5; 14 bases align to TRBD2. Germline CDR1 is SGHAT and CDR2 is FQNNGV. The CDR3 runs to 18 residues. V was pared by 5 bases and J by 8 bases, with 16 bases of the junction left unmatched. CDR3 sequence (DNA): TGTGCCAGCAGCCTCTATACCGGGACTAGCGGGGGCGTGGGAACCCAGTACTTC. Its protein product is CASSLYTGTSGGVGTQYF.

The gene calls are TRBV5-1 and TRBJ2-7, with 7 nucleotides matching TRBD1. Germline values: CDR1 SGHRS, CDR2 YFSETQ. The CDR3 has 17 residues. V dropped 4 bases and J dropped 0; count of bases not matched to a gene: 13. DNA of the CDR3: TGCGCCAGCAGCGTGACAACCAGGGGGTGGGACTCCTACGAGCAGTACTTC. Translated: CASSVTTRGWDSYEQYF. Drawing the rest from reference TRBV5-1 and TRBJ2-7, the complete variable domain is KAGVTQTPRYLIKTRGQQVTLSCSPISGHRSVSWYQQTPGQGLQFLFEYFSETQRNKGNFPGRFSGRQFSNSRSEMNVSTLELGDSALYLCASSVTTRGWDSYEQYFGPGTRLTVT.

This chain joins TRBV7-7 and TRBJ2-7, with a possible D match to TRBD1 (6 bases). Germline lookup yields CDR1 SSHAT and CDR2 FNYEAQ (reference sequence). CDR3 size: 13 residues. Deletions cut 3 bases from V and 7 bases from J, with 13 bases between. CDR3 sequence (DNA): TGTGCCAGCAGCTTGGCAGGGACAAGTGAGCAGTACTTC. Translated, it gives CASSLAGTSEQYF.

This clone was seen a handful of times. The CDR3 sequence is CASSLGVPTNEKLFF. In DNA form, the CDR3 reads TGTGCCAGCAGCTTGGGAGTGCCAACTAATGAAAAACTGTTTTTT. V usage is TRBV5-6 and J usage is TRBJ1-4; unclear D gene. V lost 0 bases to trimming and J lost 0 bases, with 6 bases between them. Germline CDR1 SGHDT, CDR2 YYEEEE. The CDR3 extends over 15 amino acids.

This clone was detected a few times. This chain joins TRBV28 and TRBJ1-5, with D possibly matching TRBD1 (6 bases). Per the germline V gene, CDR1 is MDHEN and CDR2 is SYDVKM. The ends were cut back, 3 bases at V and 7 bases at J, with 13 bases in the middle. This CDR3 is built from 14 residues. As DNA, the CDR3 is TGTGCCAGCAGTTTTCAGGACAGCAGGCAGCCCCAGCATTTT. Its translation is CASSFQDSRQPQHF.

The DNA of the CDR3 is TGTGCCAGCAGCTTAGATCTGAAGGGGACAGATACGCAGTATTTT. It is translated as CASSLDLKGTDTQYF. The chain combines TRBV5-4 with TRBJ2-3, with D possibly matching TRBD1 (5 bases). This CDR3 spans 15 amino acids. CDR1 and CDR2 from the germline V gene are SGHNT and YYREEE (reference sequence). V lost 2 bases, J lost 3 bases, and 13 bases lay in between.

The chain carries TRBV7-2 and TRBJ2-7; 8 bases are shared with TRBD1. Germline V gene data show CDR1 as SGHTA and CDR2 as FQGNSA. The CDR3 extends over 14 amino acids. V shed 6 bases, J shed 12 bases, and the junction held 16 bases outside the gene matches. CDR3 in amino acids: CASRRGQGPPFGYF. The CDR3 DNA follows: TGTGCCAGCAGGAGAGGACAGGGCCCCCCCTTCGGGTACTTC. Together with reference TRBV7-2 and TRBJ2-7, the CDR3 gives the full variable domain: GAGVSQSPSNKVTEKGKDVELRCDPISGHTALYWYRQSLGQGLEFLIYFQGNSAPDKSGLPSDRFSAERTGGSVSTLTIQRTQQEDSAVYLCASRRGQGPPFGYFGPGTRLTVT.